This T cell receptor beta chain was sequenced for a study of blood T cell repertoires in COVID-19. Study context: COVID-19 samples, acute and convalescent, were from the United States, Italy and Spain. T cells, B-cell-depleted T cells, or PBMCs provided the cDNA or gDNA that served as material.

Germline V gene sequence: CDR1 SNHLY, CDR2 FYNNEI. The CDR3 consists of 13 residues. Unmatched junction bases numbered 4, after V lost 5 bases and J lost 4 bases. Using immunoSEQ multiplex PCR, the repertoire was profiled, and TCRdb retains in-frame clones only, with some absent. The sample lists roughly 320,000 clones; almost 85% were seen once. The chain employs TRBV2 and TRBJ1-1; TRBD1 agrees at 7 bases. The sample taken for sequencing was peripheral blood. The TCR originated in a human donor in a cohort sampled during active COVID-19. CDR3 in amino acids: CASSKNRGTEAFF. The CDR3 nucleotides read TGTGCCAGCAGTAAAAACAGGGGCACTGAAGCTTTCTTT.